This T cell receptor beta chain was captured in a study of T cells in Graves' hyperthyroidism and ophthalmopathy. Looked up from germline, CDR1 is LNHNV and CDR2 is YYDKDF (reference sequence). Trimming removed 0 bases from V and 4 bases from J, with 16 bases in between. CDR3 length: 17 amino acids. This clonotype was counted at least ten times. The investigators amplified TCR beta CDR3 regions from RNA transcripts. A first-round RT-PCR of the TCR CDR3 used the HTBI primer set. TCRdb reprocessed the multiplex PCR reads via MiXCR and lists one record per CDR3 protein. Among some 140,000 distinct CDR3 sequences listed, around 20% were seen once. Each patient was aged 18 to 65 and had newly diagnosed hyperthyroidism of under 2 months' duration. PBMCs were obtained from 9 to 10 ml fresh peripheral blood.

Material for sequencing was blood. The TCR originated in a woman aged 45-59 years with Graves' hyperthyroidism that later progressed to Graves' ophthalmopathy. This chain connects TRBV15 to TRBJ1-3, with D perhaps matching TRBD1 (5 bases). CDR3 residues: CATSRDLATEIGNTIYF. The DNA for the CDR3 is TGTGCCACCAGCAGAGATCTCGCGACAGAGATCGGAAACACCATATATTTT.